What follows are 26 T cell receptor beta chains derived from one specimen sequenced in a study of somatic mutations in cytotoxic T cells in rheumatoid arthritis. Clones were sequenced by immunoSEQ multiplex PCR, and TCRdb holds only the in-frame ones, with some missing. The sample consists of 20,000 to 25,000 clones, 80% to 90% of them appearing once. The sequencing input was CD8+ T cells sorted from blood. The receptor set was obtained from an adult with rheumatoid arthritis.

The J gene is TRBJ1-2, the V gene TRBV4-2; D is perhaps TRBD1 (6 bases). Germline-derived CDR1 and CDR2 are LGHNA and YNFKEQ. V lost 1 base, J lost 4 bases, and 7 bases lay in between. The CDR3 loop spans 13 amino acids. Here the CDR3 DNA reads TGTGCCAGCAGCCAAGGGGGGGCCTATGGCTACACCTTC. Amino acid sequence: CASSQGGAYGYTF.

The V call is TRBV7-2, the J call TRBJ2-5; D uncertain. The germline V gene has CDR1 SGHTA and CDR2 FQGNSA. CDR3 length equals 13 residues. V lost 5 bases and J lost 0, with 7 bases in between. CDR3 DNA: TGTGCCAGCAGCACCTTGTACCAAGAGACCCAGTACTTC. Residues: CASSTLYQETQYF. Combining the CDR3 with reference TRBV7-2 and TRBJ2-5 gives the whole variable domain GAGVSQSPSNKVTEKGKDVELRCDPISGHTALYWYRQSLGQGLEFLIYFQGNSAPDKSGLPSDRFSAERTGGSVSTLTIQRTQQEDSAVYLCASSTLYQETQYFGPGTRLLVL.

The chain has TRBV5-4 and TRBJ2-1; weak D call: TRBD1 (5 bases). The V gene's germline CDR1 is SGHNT and CDR2 YYREEE (reference sequence). This CDR3 contains 14 residues. V shed 0 bases and J shed 3 bases, with 7 bases lying between them. In DNA form, the CDR3 reads TGTGCCAGCAGCTTGGGACAGCGCTACAATGAGCAGTTCTTC. It yields the protein CASSLGQRYNEQFF. Complete variable domain (other parts from reference TRBV5-4 and TRBJ2-1): ETGVTQSPTHLIKTRGQQVTLRCSSQSGHNTVSWYQQALGQGPQFIFQYYREEENGRGNFPPRFSGLQFPNYSSELNVNALELDDSALYLCASSLGQRYNEQFFGPGTRLTVL.

This clone occurred a few times. This chain uses TRBV11-2 with TRBJ1-2; 9 bases line up with TRBD1. The CDR3 spans 16 residues. Germline V gene lookup returns CDR1 SGHAT and CDR2 FQNNGV. V was clipped by 1 base and J by 3 bases; unmatched bases: 6. CDR3 coding DNA: TGTGCCAGCAGCTTAGGGGGACAGGGACTAGACTATGGCTACACCTTC. It is translated as CASSLGGQGLDYGYTF.

The chain joins TRBV5-6 to TRBJ1-3; D might be TRBD1 (5 bases). Germline V CDR1 and CDR2: SGHDT, YYEEEE. V shed 0 bases and J shed 4 bases, with 14 bases lying between them. This CDR3 comprises 16 residues. The CDR3 sequence is CASSLEQELSGNTIYF. Here the CDR3 DNA reads TGTGCCAGCAGCTTGGAACAGGAATTATCCGGAAACACCATATATTTT.

The table lists this clone with a few counts. The chain employs TRBV27 and TRBJ1-5; TRBD1 aligns across 7 bases. Germline CDR1 is MNHEY and CDR2 is SMNVEV (reference sequence). The V gene end was trimmed by 7 bases and the J gene end by 0 bases; junction bases not matched to a gene: 0. This CDR3 comprises 13 residues. In DNA, the CDR3 is TGTGCCAGCACAGGGGGTAGCAATCAGCCCCAGCATTTT. Its protein is CASTGGSNQPQHF.

This sequence joins TRBV6-5 and TRBJ2-5; 7 bases map to TRBD2. This CDR3 is built from 14 residues. Losses at the gene ends were 0 bases for V and 3 bases for J; bases not matched to a gene: 1. Per germline, CDR1 MNHEY and CDR2 SVGAGI. DNA for the CDR3: TGTGCCAGCAGTTACTCGGGGGGGGAAGAGACCCAGTACTTC. Translated: CASSYSGGEETQYF.

The chain recombines TRBV27 with TRBJ1-5; no firm D call. V lost 6 bases to trimming and J lost 0 bases, with 6 bases between them. CDR1 and CDR2 from the germline V gene are MNHEY and SMNVEV (reference sequence). The CDR3 covers 13 residues. The CDR3 bases are TGTGCCAGCAGCCTTATTAGCAATCAGCCCCAGCATTTT. Translation gives CASSLISNQPQHF.

This clone was recorded once. The CDR3 DNA is TGTGCCAGCAGTGTAATTACAGGGGGCGTTTACGAGCAGTACTTC. Its translation is CASSVITGGVYEQYF. The rearrangement uses TRBV7-9 and TRBJ2-7; 9 bases fit TRBD1. Germline CDR1 reads SEHNR; CDR2 reads FQNEAQ (reference sequence). This CDR3 region has 15 residues. The ends lost 6 bases at V and 4 bases at J; junction bases unmatched: 10.

The chain is built from TRBV7-9 and TRBJ2-7; 7 bases agree with TRBD2. V lost 5 bases and J lost 0; bases outside the gene matches: 7. Germline CDR1 reads SEHNR; CDR2 reads FQNEAQ (reference sequence). CDR3 length: 15 amino acids. CDR3 residues: CASSNWEGPSYEQYF. In DNA, the CDR3 is TGTGCCAGCAGCAATTGGGAGGGACCCTCCTACGAGCAGTACTTC.

V gene TRBV6-5 combines with J gene TRBJ2-7; 7 bases agree with TRBD1. CDR3 length equals 12 residues. Germline assignment: CDR1 MNHEY and CDR2 SVGAGI. V lost 6 bases to trimming and J lost 9 bases; unmatched junction nucleotides: 8. The CDR3 sequence is CASSRQGEGQYF. CDR3 nucleotide sequence: TGTGCCAGCAGCCGACAGGGCGAAGGGCAGTACTTC.

V and J are TRBV2 and TRBJ2-2; 9 positions match TRBD1. The CDR3 length is 15 residues. V lost 5 bases to trimming and J lost 7 bases; unmatched junction nucleotides: 8. Germline V CDR1 and CDR2: SNHLY, FYNNEI. The CDR3 loop is CASSSSTGGGGELFF. In DNA form, the CDR3 reads TGTGCCAGCAGTTCCTCGACAGGGGGAGGCGGGGAGCTGTTTTTT. Complete variable domain (other parts from reference TRBV2 and TRBJ2-2): EPEVTQTPSHQVTQMGQEVILRCVPISNHLYFYWYRQILGQKVEFLVSFYNNEISEKSEIFDDQFSVERPDGSNFTLKIRSTKLEDSAMYFCASSSSTGGGGELFFGEGSRLTVL.

The chain recombines TRBV5-6 with TRBJ2-7, with D unresolved. CDR1 SGHDT and CDR2 YYEEEE come from the germline V gene. This CDR3 comprises 13 residues. Trimming pared 4 bases from V and 4 bases from J, leaving 12 bases between. The CDR3 region has the DNA TGTGCCAGCAGCCCGGAGATGAAATACGAGCAGTACTTC. Translating it yields CASSPEMKYEQYF.

This chain uses TRBV5-4 with TRBJ2-7; D is unresolved. Germline V gives CDR1 SGHNT, CDR2 YYREEE (reference sequence). Trimming cost V 1 base and J 5 bases, with 4 bases left between them. The CDR3 totals 11 residues. The chain's CDR3 is CASSLFDEQYF. As DNA, the CDR3 is TGTGCCAGCAGCTTGTTCGACGAGCAGTACTTC.

The V and J genes are TRBV4-2 and TRBJ2-3; D is possibly TRBD2 (6 bases). The CDR3 has 18 amino acids. V was pared by 0 bases and J by 2 bases, with 18 bases between. CDR1 LGHNA and CDR2 YNFKEQ come from the germline V gene. The chain's CDR3 is CASSQDYRRGTFTDTQYF. The CDR3 DNA follows: TGTGCCAGCAGCCAAGATTACCGGCGGGGCACATTCACAGATACGCAGTATTTT.

CDR3 sequence reads: CASSPSGGAYEQYF. As DNA, the CDR3 is TGTGCCAGCAGCCCTAGCGGGGGGGCCTACGAGCAGTACTTC. The rearrangement links TRBV11-2 to TRBJ2-7; 12 bases match TRBD2. Germline-derived CDR1 and CDR2 are SGHAT and FQNNGV. CDR3 length equals 14 residues. V shed 5 bases and J 2 bases; nucleotides not matched to a gene: 1.

The chain has TRBV7-9 and TRBJ2-5; no reliable D call. Judging by the DNA end, TRBJ2-7 fits better; the J call may be wrong. CDR3 size: 14 residues. CDR1 is SEHNR, CDR2 FQNEAQ, per germline (reference sequence). CDR3 in DNA: TGTGCCAGCAGCCCGCGGAGTTCCTCCTACGAGCAGTACTTC. Translation: CASSPRSSSYEQYF.

This chain connects TRBV4-3 to TRBJ2-5; D unclear. The DNA end is more similar to TRBJ2-7, so the J call may be wrong. Germline V gene data show CDR1 as LGHNA and CDR2 as YSLEER. The CDR3 runs 13 residues. CDR3 DNA sequence: TGCGCCAGCAGCCTAGGAAGCTCCTACGAGCAGTACTTC. Translating gives CASSLGSSYEQYF.

This clone was seen more than once but under ten times. This chain links TRBV7-8 with TRBJ2-7; D not certain. Germline V gene sequence: CDR1 SGHVS, CDR2 FQNEAQ. Trimming left V 0 bases short and J 3 bases short, with 6 bases between. The CDR3 sequence is 13 residues long. The CDR3 nucleotides read TGTGCCAGCAGCTTAGCCCCCGTCTACGAGCAGTACTTC. It specifies CASSLAPVYEQYF.

The gene calls are TRBV29-1 and TRBJ2-1; D is uncertain. This CDR3 has 15 residues. CDR1 and CDR2 from the germline V gene are SQVTM and ANQGSEA. V lost 2 bases, J lost 3 bases, and 14 bases lay in between. DNA of the CDR3: TGCAGCGTTGAAATTTGGGCAGAGATCTACAATGAGCAGTTCTTC. Translated: CSVEIWAEIYNEQFF.

The J gene is TRBJ2-5, the V gene TRBV7-9; a possible D gene is TRBD2 (6 bases). V lost 3 bases, J lost 2 bases, and 13 bases lay in between. This CDR3 region has 15 residues. Germline CDR1 is SEHNR and CDR2 is FQNEAQ (reference sequence). The DNA of the CDR3 is TGTGCCAGCAGCTTTTCGGGACTGGGACAAGAGACCCAGTACTTC. This gives the protein CASSFSGLGQETQYF. Drawing the rest from reference TRBV7-9 and TRBJ2-5, the complete variable domain is DTGVSQNPRHKITKRGQNVTFRCDPISEHNRLYWYRQTLGQGPEFLTYFQNEAQLEKSRLLSDRFSAERPKGSFSTLEIQRTEQGDSAMYLCASSFSGLGQETQYFGPGTRLLVL.

The chain is built from TRBV5-6 and TRBJ1-2; D not certain. The V end was cut by 5 bases, the J end by 5 bases, with 7 bases between. Germline CDR1 reads SGHDT; CDR2 reads YYEEEE. The CDR3 is made up of 11 amino acids. For the CDR3, the DNA is TGTGCCAGCAGGGATGGGTATGGCTACACCTTC. This encodes CASRDGYGYTF.

The chain recombines TRBV4-1 with TRBJ2-4; no reliable D call. The germline V gene has CDR1 MGHRA and CDR2 YSYEKL. V was cut by 0 bases and J by 6 bases, with 6 bases left in between. The CDR3 length is 13 residues. The CDR3 DNA follows: TGCGCCAGCAGCCAAGAGTGGGGAAACATTCAGTACTTC. Its translation: CASSQEWGNIQYF.

The rearrangement links TRBV7-2 to TRBJ2-7; 9 bases align to TRBD2. Germline V gene sequence: CDR1 SGHTA, CDR2 FQGNSA. The V gene end was trimmed by 2 bases and the J gene end by 5 bases; junction bases not matched to a gene: 7. The CDR3 extends over 15 amino acids. DNA for the CDR3: TGTGCCAGCAGCTTATTGCTAGCGGGGACAAACGAGCAGTACTTC. Encoded protein: CASSLLLAGTNEQYF.

The chain combines TRBV7-6 with TRBJ2-1, with D perhaps given as TRBD1 or TRBD2 (7 bases each). This CDR3 region has 19 residues. Germline assignment: CDR1 SGHVS and CDR2 FNYEAQ. V was shortened by 1 base and J by 1 base, with 20 bases between the two germline ends. The CDR3 here is CASSLDRGARQGSYNEQFF. CDR3 DNA sequence: TGTGCCAGCAGCTTAGATCGGGGGGCTCGACAGGGTTCCTACAATGAGCAGTTCTTC.

The chain joins TRBV5-6 to TRBJ2-1; D is ambiguous. The CDR3 is 10 residues long. The germline V and J ends were trimmed by 9 bases and 5 bases, with 6 bases remaining between them. Germline lookup yields CDR1 SGHDT and CDR2 YYEEEE. The CDR3 sequence is CATADNEQFF. For the CDR3, the DNA is TGTGCCACCGCCGACAATGAGCAGTTCTTC.